This T cell receptor (beta chain) was recovered during a study of blood T cell repertoires in COVID-19. Across the whole study: The cDNA or gDNA used as material had been derived from T cells, B-cell-depleted T cells, or PBMCs.

J gave up 10 bases and V 8 bases, and 6 bases lay outside the gene matches. Germline CDR1 and CDR2: WNHNN and SYGVQD (reference sequence). This CDR3 has 13 residues. Assay used: immunoSEQ multiplex PCR; TCRdb lists only in-frame clones, some missing. The sample comprises 55,000 or so clones, over 80% of which are singletons, and about 3.6% rests with the top ten. Specimen: peripheral blood. The clonotype was recovered from a man between 35 and 55 years old with COVID-19, enrolled during active disease. V gene TRBV10-1 combines with J gene TRBJ1-6; 9 bases agree with TRBD1. CDR3 in amino acids: CASSETGGSPLHF. The CDR3 DNA is TGCGCCAGCTCGGAGACAGGGGGGTCACCCCTCCACTTT.